The clone carrying this T cell receptor beta chain was seen a few times. Its antigen is unidentified. V shed 7 bases and J shed 1 base, with 11 bases lying between them. The CDR3 length is 13 residues. Germline values: CDR1 SGHVS, CDR2 FNYEAQ. This specimen belongs to a study of shared clonotypes between healthy human individuals. DNA input for the unsorted PBMC replicate PCRs was about 280 ng, approximately 29,000 T cell genomes. Produced via immunoSEQ multiplex PCR; TCRdb's table is partial and in-frame only. This sample has about 480,000 clones, with 79% found just once. Regarding the study as a whole: Clonotype sharing among donors was expected to depend on sequencing depth.

Adult Caucasians living in Nashville, Tennessee made up all of the donors. The chain couples TRBV7-6 to TRBJ2-7; the D gene is possibly TRBD1 (6 bases). What was sequenced was PBMCs. This sequence was found in a woman aged 40 to 49 in good health. Some clones in this sample may be carry-over from other donors' samples. As DNA, the CDR3 is TGTGCCAGCACACAGGGCTCTTCCTACGAGCAGTACTTC. Translating it yields CASTQGSSYEQYF.